The 13 T cell receptor beta chains below were found in one sample sequenced in a study of shared clonotypes between healthy human individuals. Method: immunoSEQ multiplex PCR; TCRdb's copy keeps in-frame clones and lacks some. The table has more than 1,200,000 clones, 97% to 99% seen once. Sequencing used naive CD4+ T cells sorted from blood. Subset described: CD45RA+ positively selected. All receptors come from a man aged 25 to 40 in good health.

The chain uses TRBV5-4 and TRBJ2-5, with D perhaps matching TRBD1 or TRBD2 (8 bases each). The ends were cut back, 4 bases at V and 2 bases at J, with 21 bases in the middle. CDR3 length: 17 amino acids. Per germline, CDR1 SGHNT and CDR2 YYREEE (reference sequence). Written as DNA, the CDR3 is TGTGCCAGCAGCCAGGGGGCGGGAGGCCAATTGCAAGAGACCCAGTACTTC. Its protein product is CASSQGAGGQLQETQYF.

V and J are TRBV10-2 and TRBJ1-2; 8 positions agree with TRBD1. The CDR3 loop spans 19 amino acids. Germline CDR1 reads WSHSY; CDR2 reads SAAADI. Losses at the gene ends were 7 bases for V and 1 base for J; bases not matched to a gene: 20. The CDR3 spells CASNPKGRGLLPLNYGYTF. CDR3 coding DNA: TGCGCCAGCAATCCGAAGGGCAGGGGGCTTCTACCGCTTAACTATGGCTACACCTTC.

This sequence joins TRBV18 and TRBJ1-5; D is unresolved. The CDR3 consists of 15 residues. V lost 3 bases and J lost 0, with 9 bases in between. The V gene's germline CDR1 is KGHSH and CDR2 LQKENI. DNA of the CDR3: TGTGCCAGCTCACCCGAGGCAGGTAGCAATCAGCCCCAGCATTTT. This encodes CASSPEAGSNQPQHF.

The chain combines TRBV5-1 with TRBJ2-7, with a possible D match to TRBD1 (6 bases). This CDR3 comprises 15 residues. CDR1 and CDR2 (germline): SGHRS, YFSETQ. Trimming pared 5 bases from V and 2 bases from J, leaving 17 bases between. CDR3 coding DNA: TGCGCCAGCAGATCCACCACAGGGTCCCCCTACGAGCAGTACTTC. Its translation is CASRSTTGSPYEQYF.

Concerning this clone itself: The same CDR3 is also encoded by other DNA sequences in this sample. The chain links TRBV29-1 to TRBJ2-1; D remains ambiguous. The germline CDR1 and CDR2 sequences are SQVTM and ANQGSEA. The length of the CDR3 is 12 residues. The ends were cut back, 5 bases at V and 4 bases at J, with 9 bases in the middle. Here the CDR3 reads CSVPRLYNEQFF. Written as DNA, the CDR3 is TGCAGCGTTCCCCGCCTTTACAATGAGCAGTTCTTC.

V usage is TRBV25-1 and J usage is TRBJ2-1; a possible D gene is TRBD1 (6 bases). This CDR3 region has 15 residues. The V gene's germline CDR1 is MGHDK and CDR2 SYGVNS. V gave up 2 bases and J gave up 3 bases, with 11 bases separating them. The CDR3 bases are TGTGCCAGCAGTGAACAGGGGAGAGGCTACAATGAGCAGTTCTTC. It encodes CASSEQGRGYNEQFF.

The rearrangement uses TRBV29-1 and TRBJ2-5; D is undetermined. The CDR3 extends over 13 amino acids. CDR1 and CDR2 from the germline V gene are SQVTM and ANQGSEA. V was clipped by 5 bases and J by 0 bases, with 10 bases between them. The CDR3: CSVFSLYQETQYF. The CDR3 DNA is TGCAGCGTTTTTTCCTTGTACCAAGAGACCCAGTACTTC.

J is TRBJ2-7 and V is TRBV6-1; no clear D. CDR1 MNHNS and CDR2 SASEGT come from the germline V gene. CDR3 length equals 14 residues. V lost 7 bases to trimming and J lost 4 bases, with 17 bases between them. The CDR3 DNA reads as TGTGCCAGCATCCAACGGGTCTCTTCATACGAGCAGTACTTC. Amino acids: CASIQRVSSYEQYF.

The rearrangement joins TRBV18 to TRBJ1-5; TRBD1 aligns across 10 bases. The V and J ends lost 6 bases and 5 bases, in that order; junction bases with no gene match: 7. The CDR3 spans 15 residues. CDR1 and CDR2 from the germline V gene are KGHSH and LQKENI. The DNA for the CDR3 is TGTGCCAGCTCTCGCCGGGACAGGGGCGATCAGCCCCAGCATTTT. Translation gives CASSRRDRGDQPQHF.

In nucleotides, the CDR3 is TGTGCCATCAGGGAGACAGGGGCCATCACCGGGGAGCTGTTTTTT. Encoded protein: CAIRETGAITGELFF. This sequence joins TRBV10-3 and TRBJ2-2; 8 nucleotides line up with TRBD1. The CDR3 is made up of 15 amino acids. Germline-derived CDR1 and CDR2 are ENHRY and SYGVKD. V was clipped by 6 bases and J by 4 bases; unmatched bases: 7.

The chain carries TRBV27 and TRBJ2-7; TRBD2 matches at 11 bases. Germline loops: CDR1 MNHEY, CDR2 SMNVEV (reference sequence). V lost 5 bases and J lost 5; bases outside the gene matches: 14. The CDR3 sequence is 17 residues long. CDR3 protein: CASSTLWLAGGYNEQYF. DNA for the CDR3: TGTGCCAGCAGTACCTTATGGCTAGCGGGGGGATACAACGAGCAGTACTTC.

The chain links TRBV19 to TRBJ1-5; D remains unclear. The germline gives CDR1 LNHDA, CDR2 SQIVND (reference sequence). V was pared by 5 bases and J by 6 bases, with 5 bases between. This CDR3 has 11 amino acids. CDR3 in amino acids: CASSFVQPQHF. The CDR3 DNA follows: TGTGCCAGTAGTTTTGTTCAGCCCCAGCATTTT.

V gene TRBV7-9 combines with J gene TRBJ1-1, with a possible D match to TRBD1 (6 bases). Deletions cut 5 bases from V and 1 base from J, with 11 bases between. The CDR3 contains 14 residues. CDR1 SEHNR and CDR2 FQNEAQ come from the germline V gene (reference sequence). CDR3 sequence (DNA): TGTGCCAGCAGCCCCGGACAGACGAACACTGAAGCTTTCTTT. Its protein is CASSPGQTNTEAFF.